The clone carrying this T cell receptor beta chain was seen many times. Germline loops: CDR1 KGHSH, CDR2 LQKENI. The length of the CDR3 is 12 residues. The V and J ends lost 4 bases and 4 bases respectively, with 7 bases between them. TCR beta CDR3 region amplification was performed from RNA transcripts. The study used the HTBI primer set for a first-round RT-PCR of the TCR CDR3. MiXCR, applied by TCRdb to the multiplex PCR reads, yields one record per CDR3 protein. This table holds roughly 510,000 distinct CDR3 sequences, less than 25% found once. Patients between 18 and 65 years old had hyperthyroidism, newly diagnosed and lasting under 2 months. Uncontrolled infection, other autoimmune disease, pregnancy or lactation led to exclusion. Diagnoses were made from clinical symptoms, serum measures (thyroxine and TRAb), thyroid ultrasound and orbital computed tomography. Each 10 ml fresh peripheral blood draw supplied the PBMCs.

The data originate from a study of T cells in Graves' hyperthyroidism and ophthalmopathy. The sequencing sample was made of blood. V gene TRBV18 combines with J gene TRBJ1-1, with no clear D. The TCR originated in a man aged 18 to 35 with Graves' hyperthyroidism. This CDR3 reads CASSREATEAFF. Here the CDR3 DNA reads TGTGCCAGCTCACGAGAGGCCACTGAAGCTTTCTTT.